This T cell receptor (beta chain) derives from a study of neurological immune-mediated disorders. TCRdb re-derived calls from the 5' RACE reads in MiXCR, one entry per CDR3 protein. The profile shows 70,000 to 95,000 distinct CDR3 sequences, roughly 13% of them singletons. This clonotype was observed many times. The CDR3 covers 13 residues. The ends were cut back, 4 bases at V and 3 bases at J, with 10 bases in the middle. Germline V gene data show CDR1 as SGHTA and CDR2 as FQGNSA. The chain is built from TRBV7-2 and TRBJ2-7; TRBD2 is a possible D gene (5 bases). This receptor was taken from a woman aged 45-65 years in good health. Input material: PBMCs. The CDR3 nucleotides are TGTGCCAGCAGCTGGATACGGGACTACGAGCAGTACTTC. This encodes CASSWIRDYEQYF.